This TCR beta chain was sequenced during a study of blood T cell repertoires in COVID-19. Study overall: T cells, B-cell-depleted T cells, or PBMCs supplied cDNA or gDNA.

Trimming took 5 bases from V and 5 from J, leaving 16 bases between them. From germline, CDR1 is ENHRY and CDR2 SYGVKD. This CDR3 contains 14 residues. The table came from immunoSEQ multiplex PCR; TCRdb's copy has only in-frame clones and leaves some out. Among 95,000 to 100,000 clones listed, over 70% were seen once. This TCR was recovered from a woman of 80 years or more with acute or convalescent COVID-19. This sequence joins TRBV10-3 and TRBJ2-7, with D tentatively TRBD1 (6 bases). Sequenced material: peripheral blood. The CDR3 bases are TGTGCCATCAGTCTGGCAGGGGAGACCGACGAGCAGTACGTC. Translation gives CAISLAGETDEQYV.